The 29 T cell receptor beta chains below come from one sample, sequenced in a study of regulatory T cells in long-lasting Graves disease (dated by TCRdb to the early 2020s). The sample's time point, from its label and the paper: persistent/refractory GD, antithyroid drugs over 5 years with positive TRAb. For both TCR sequencing and RNA sequencing, RNA was extracted from PBMCs in TRIzol. The library relied on multiplex PCR. The instrument given in TCRdb is Illumina HiSeq 4000. iRepertoire HTBI primers and Arm-PCR amplification of CDR3 regions were used to construct TCR beta libraries. TCRdb cleaned the public reads at Q25 with fastp, built clones with MiXCR and kept in-frame beta chains. Rows with one shared CDR3 protein collapse into an entry with the most common genes and DNA. The sample table shows 600,000 to 850,000 distinct CDR3 sequences, and 25% to 35% are seen once. The ten largest make up roughly 41% of the sample.

This specimen was peripheral blood mononuclear cells (PBMCs), taken when the disease was refractory, from a patient treated with antithyroid drugs. Receptors originate from a female donor with Graves disease.

This chain links TRBV20-1 with TRBJ1-2; D ambiguous. The CDR3 sequence is 11 residues long. Trimming shortened V by 1 base and J by 6 bases, and 6 bases separated the two germline ends. Germline CDR1 and CDR2: DFQATT and SNEGSKA (reference sequence). CDR3 in DNA: TGCAGTGCTAGAGGTCCAAATGGCTACACCTTC. Protein sequence: CSARGPNGYTF.

This clonotype came up many times. This chain joins TRBV28 and TRBJ2-7; D remains ambiguous. This CDR3 contains 14 residues. The germline CDR1 and CDR2 sequences are MDHEN and SYDVKM. Trimming cost V 6 bases and J 0 bases, with 12 bases left between them. CDR3 residues: CASRTPRRSYEQYF. The CDR3 nucleotides read TGTGCCAGCAGGACCCCAAGGCGCTCCTACGAGCAGTACTTC.

This rearrangement joins TRBV6-2 or TRBV6-3 to TRBJ2-7; TRBD2 might be the D (6 bases). This CDR3 contains 15 residues. V was pared by 2 bases and J by 3 bases, with 14 bases between. Germline V gene data show CDR1 as MNHEY and CDR2 as SVGEGT. CDR3 loop: CASSYLASEDYEQYF. CDR3 DNA: TGTGCCAGCAGTTACCTGGCTAGCGAGGACTACGAGCAGTACTTC.

The chain joins TRBV18 to TRBJ2-7, with D unclear. This CDR3 is 14 amino acids long. Trimming removed 3 bases from V and 0 bases from J, with 9 bases in between. The germline gives CDR1 KGHSH, CDR2 LQKENI. The CDR3 sequence is CASSPPVGSYEQYF. The CDR3 DNA reads as TGTGCCAGCTCACCCCCCGTGGGCTCCTACGAGCAGTACTTC.

The V and J genes are TRBV11-1 and TRBJ1-1; no clear D. This CDR3 has 14 amino acids. V dropped 2 bases and J dropped 7 bases, with 14 bases sitting between them. Per the germline V gene, CDR1 is SGHAT and CDR2 is FQDESV (reference sequence). The CDR3 region has the DNA TGTGCCAGCAGCTTAAGATGGGTAGTGGGTGAAGCTTTCTTT. Its translation: CASSLRWVVGEAFF.

V gene TRBV6-2 or TRBV6-3 combines with J gene TRBJ1-1, with D uncertain. The CDR3 spans 15 residues. Germline V lookup: CDR1 MNHEY, CDR2 SVGEGT. Trimming took 3 bases from V and 2 from J, leaving 13 bases between them. The CDR3 DNA is TGTGCCAGCAGTTATGGCCAGGAGCGAAACACTGAAGCTTTCTTT. As protein: CASSYGQERNTEAFF.

This clonotype was detected a few times. The genes are TRBV29-1 and TRBJ2-7; D possibly matches TRBD1 or TRBD2 (5 bases each). V shed 0 bases and J shed 4 bases, with 10 bases lying between them. The CDR3 runs to 13 residues. Per germline, CDR1 SQVTM and CDR2 ANQGSEA. CDR3 coding DNA: TGCAGCGTTGAAGAGGGACCAACATACGAGCAGTACTTC. Amino acid sequence: CSVEEGPTYEQYF.

This clonotype was counted many times. The chain carries TRBV11-2 and TRBJ2-7; tentative D call: TRBD2 (5 bases). The germline V gene encodes CDR1 SGHAT and CDR2 FQNNGV. The CDR3 is made up of 15 amino acids. Trimming removed 1 base from V and 5 bases from J, with 15 bases in between. CDR3 amino acids: CASSLGESTTDEQYF. Written as DNA, the CDR3 is TGTGCCAGCAGCTTAGGGGAGAGCACTACCGACGAGCAGTACTTC.

The genes are TRBV12-3 or TRBV12-4 and TRBJ2-7; perhaps TRBD2 as D (5 bases). With 8 bases removed from V and 4 bases from J, the gap between germline ends came to 9 bases. The CDR3 consists of 11 residues. CDR3 DNA sequence: TGTGCCAGCGGTCCGGGGTACGAGCAGTACTTC. It specifies CASGPGYEQYF.

This clonotype was counted ten times or more. The rearrangement links TRBV20-1 to TRBJ2-7; 13 bases agree with TRBD2. Losses at the gene ends were 6 bases for V and 5 bases for J; bases not matched to a gene: 10. The CDR3 contains 15 residues. Per the germline V gene, CDR1 is DFQATT and CDR2 is SNEGSKA (reference sequence). The CDR3 here is CSATLTSGRLHEQYF. In DNA, the CDR3 is TGCAGTGCCACCCTGACTAGCGGGAGGTTACACGAGCAGTACTTC.

This clonotype was seen repeatedly, ten times or more. CDR3 DNA: TGTGCCAGCAGTGAGTACAGGAGACACCTTGAAGCTTTCTTT. This codes for CASSEYRRHLEAFF. V gene TRBV2 combines with J gene TRBJ1-1, with a possible D match to TRBD1 (5 bases). Germline CDR1 and CDR2: SNHLY and FYNNEI. The V and J ends lost 3 bases and 7 bases respectively, with 15 bases between them. The CDR3 runs 14 residues.

This rearrangement joins TRBV7-6 to TRBJ1-3; 7 bases agree with TRBD1. The CDR3 consists of 16 residues. The V and J ends lost 5 bases and 7 bases, in that order; junction bases with no gene match: 14. Germline V gene lookup returns CDR1 SGHVS and CDR2 FNYEAQ. The CDR3 bases are TGTGCCAGCAGCCCAGAACCGACAGGGATGAGGAACACCATATATTTT. Protein: CASSPEPTGMRNTIYF.

This clonotype has a handful of counts. The chain couples TRBV4-1 to TRBJ2-5, with TRBD2 identical over 7 bases. This CDR3 is built from 14 residues. Germline loops: CDR1 MGHRA, CDR2 YSYEKL. Trimming removed 5 bases from V and 3 bases from J; junction bases left unmatched: 6. The chain's CDR3 is CASSALGGEETQYF. DNA for the CDR3: TGCGCCAGCAGCGCGCTGGGGGGGGAAGAGACCCAGTACTTC.

This clonotype has just a few counts. The chain is built from TRBV19 and TRBJ2-7; TRBD1 aligns across 9 bases. V gave up 5 bases and J gave up 6 bases; unmatched junction bases: 11. Germline V gives CDR1 LNHDA, CDR2 SQIVND (reference sequence). The CDR3 is 15 residues long. CDR3: CASSLAQGAQGEQYF. DNA of the CDR3: TGTGCCAGTAGTCTAGCACAGGGGGCCCAGGGCGAGCAGTACTTC.

This chain connects TRBV30 to TRBJ1-2; 7 nucleotides align to TRBD1. This CDR3 has 13 amino acids. CDR1 GTSNPN and CDR2 SVGIG come from the germline V gene (reference sequence). The J segment lost 8 bases and the V segment lost 1 base, leaving 7 bases of the junction unmatched. CDR3 protein: CAWSGTGLGGYTF. The CDR3 DNA follows: TGTGCCTGGAGTGGGACAGGTCTGGGCGGCTACACCTTC.

This chain uses TRBV7-3 with TRBJ2-7; 10 bases line up with TRBD2. Germline lookup yields CDR1 SGHTA and CDR2 FQGTGA. The CDR3 is made up of 15 amino acids. V was pared by 4 bases and J by 6 bases, with 9 bases of the junction left unmatched. The CDR3 nucleotides read TGTGCCAGCAGCTCAAGCCTAGCGGGAGTGACCGAGCAGTACTTC. Its protein is CASSSSLAGVTEQYF.

The DNA for the CDR3 is TGTGCCAGCAGTGAAAACTTAAGGCTGACAGTAGATGGTGGCTACACCTTC. Its translation: CASSENLRLTVDGGYTF. The chain joins TRBV2 to TRBJ1-2; D may be TRBD1 (5 bases). This CDR3 region has 17 residues. V was shortened by 2 bases and J by 7 bases, with 23 bases between the two germline ends. CDR1 is SNHLY and CDR2 is FYNNEI in the germline V gene.

A single count supports this clonotype. This chain joins TRBV11-2 and TRBJ2-3; 8 bases line up with TRBD2. Germline CDR1 and CDR2: SGHAT and FQNNGV. J was trimmed by 4 bases and V by 0 bases; bases with no gene match: 3. CDR3 length: 15 residues. DNA for the CDR3: TGTGCCAGCAGCTTAGAAGAGGGACTAGCAGATACGCAGTATTTT. Translated: CASSLEEGLADTQYF.

The CDR3 loop reads CASSLWPSEYNEQFF. The CDR3 DNA is TGTGCCAGCAGTTTATGGCCCTCCGAGTACAATGAGCAGTTCTTC. The rearrangement links TRBV12-3 or TRBV12-4 to TRBJ2-1, with D hard to call. Deletions cut 2 bases from V and 4 bases from J, with 12 bases between. The CDR3 extends over 15 amino acids.

This clonotype was seen more than once but under ten times. The V call is TRBV19, the J call TRBJ1-3, with 7 bases matching TRBD1. There are 17 residues in the CDR3. Trimming removed 3 bases from V and 0 bases from J; junction bases left unmatched: 8. The germline gives CDR1 LNHDA, CDR2 SQIVND (reference sequence). DNA for the CDR3: TGTGCCAGTAGTATTTTTGGGACAGCAAGCTCTGGAAACACCATATATTTT. As protein: CASSIFGTASSGNTIYF.

This clonotype was picked up a small number of times. V is TRBV27 and J is TRBJ2-2, with a possible D match to TRBD1 (6 bases). The CDR3 is made up of 14 amino acids. Trimming pared 5 bases from V and 1 base from J, leaving 8 bases between. CDR1 MNHEY and CDR2 SMNVEV come from the germline V gene (reference sequence). The CDR3 sequence is CASSTGWNTGELFF. The CDR3 DNA follows: TGTGCCAGCAGTACAGGGTGGAACACCGGGGAGCTGTTTTTT.

This clonotype has more than one count but fewer than ten. The chain links TRBV20-1 to TRBJ1-1; possible D gene TRBD1, 5 bases. Germline assignment: CDR1 DFQATT and CDR2 SNEGSKA (reference sequence). This CDR3 has 17 amino acids. Trimming removed 0 bases from V and 0 bases from J, with 17 bases in between. The CDR3 nucleotides are TGCAGTGCTAGAGATGGGGTAGGGGCTTATATGAACACTGAAGCTTTCTTT. Translation gives CSARDGVGAYMNTEAFF.

This clonotype was observed many times. J is TRBJ2-5 and V is TRBV11-1, with 8 bases that match TRBD1. The CDR3 sequence is 15 residues long. Germline V gene sequence: CDR1 SGHAT, CDR2 FQDESV (reference sequence). With V trimmed by 5 bases and J by 4 bases, 9 bases remained unmatched. The CDR3 spells CASSLRSGGGETQYF. CDR3 in DNA: TGTGCCAGCAGCCTAAGGTCAGGGGGCGGAGAGACCCAGTACTTC.

The sample holds a few counts of this clonotype. The J gene is TRBJ2-5, the V gene TRBV20-1, with a weak D call TRBD2 (6 bases). The CDR3 totals 15 residues. In germline, CDR1 is DFQATT, CDR2 SNEGSKA (reference sequence). V gave up 0 bases and J gave up 2 bases, with 13 bases separating them. DNA for the CDR3: TGCAGTGCTAGAGATTGGAGGGAGGTTCAAGAGACCCAGTACTTC. It encodes CSARDWREVQETQYF.

V usage is TRBV7-9 and J usage is TRBJ1-2; 8 nucleotides line up with TRBD1. V lost 3 bases, J lost 4 bases, and 4 bases stayed unmatched. CDR1 and CDR2 from the germline V gene are SEHNR and FQNEAQ (reference sequence). This CDR3 has 14 amino acids. The chain's CDR3 is CASSFGQGPYGYTF. The CDR3 bases are TGTGCCAGCAGCTTCGGACAGGGCCCCTATGGCTACACCTTC.

V and J are TRBV20-1 and TRBJ1-2, with 8 positions matching TRBD1. The germline V gene encodes CDR1 DFQATT and CDR2 SNEGSKA (reference sequence). The CDR3 is made up of 11 amino acids. V was clipped by 6 bases and J by 7 bases; unmatched bases: 4. The CDR3 region is CSARGQGGYTF. The CDR3 nucleotides are TGCAGTGCCAGGGGGCAAGGTGGCTACACCTTC.

This clonotype was detected only a few times. The rearrangement uses TRBV7-3 and TRBJ1-6; perhaps TRBD1 as D (5 bases). The CDR3 totals 15 residues. Looked up from germline, CDR1 is SGHTA and CDR2 is FQGTGA. V gave up 4 bases and J gave up 10 bases, with 17 bases separating them. The CDR3 bases are TGTGCCAGCAGCTCCTCCACTGGGGGTCGGTCACCCCTCCACTTT. Translated: CASSSSTGGRSPLHF.

This clonotype was seen repeatedly, ten times or more. This chain uses TRBV6-8 with TRBJ1-2; 9 nucleotides align to TRBD1. Per germline, CDR1 MNHGY and CDR2 SAAAGT. V shed 6 bases, J shed 5 bases, and the junction held 16 bases outside the gene matches. The CDR3 runs to 17 residues. The chain's CDR3 is CASSWGRTNRGPYGYTF. Here the CDR3 DNA reads TGTGCCAGCAGCTGGGGACGGACCAACAGGGGGCCATATGGCTACACCTTC.

This clonotype was observed once. The CDR3 sequence is CASSLGARDGGGNIQYF. The CDR3 DNA reads TGTGCCAGCAGCTTGGGAGCGAGAGACGGGGGAGGGAACATTCAGTACTTC. J is TRBJ2-4 and V is TRBV5-5; 7 bases align to TRBD2. The CDR3 loop spans 17 amino acids. V was clipped by 0 bases and J by 7 bases; unmatched bases: 13. Germline CDR1 reads SGHKS; CDR2 reads YYEKEE (reference sequence).